This T cell receptor (beta chain) was profiled in a study of identical twins. Addition of a universal primer site occurred through template switching, and cDNA carried unique molecular identifiers. TCRdb ran MiXCR on the 5' RACE reads and lists one entry per CDR3 protein. This table has a few hundred thousand distinct CDR3 sequences, around 9.7% appearing once. Germline-derived CDR1 and CDR2 are SGHRS and YFSETQ. The V gene lost 0 bases and the J gene lost 0 bases, with 15 bases spanning the gap. The CDR3 is 18 amino acids. The rearrangement joins TRBV5-1 to TRBJ2-2, with a tentative D call TRBD2 (6 bases). Sequencing was done on a sample of naive T cells sorted from blood. This receptor was obtained from a woman between 45 and 65 years old in good health. The CDR3 bases are TGCGCCAGCAGCTTGGTTCTTGGCGGGACCTCGAACACCGGGGAGCTGTTTTTT. Protein product: CASSLVLGGTSNTGELFF.